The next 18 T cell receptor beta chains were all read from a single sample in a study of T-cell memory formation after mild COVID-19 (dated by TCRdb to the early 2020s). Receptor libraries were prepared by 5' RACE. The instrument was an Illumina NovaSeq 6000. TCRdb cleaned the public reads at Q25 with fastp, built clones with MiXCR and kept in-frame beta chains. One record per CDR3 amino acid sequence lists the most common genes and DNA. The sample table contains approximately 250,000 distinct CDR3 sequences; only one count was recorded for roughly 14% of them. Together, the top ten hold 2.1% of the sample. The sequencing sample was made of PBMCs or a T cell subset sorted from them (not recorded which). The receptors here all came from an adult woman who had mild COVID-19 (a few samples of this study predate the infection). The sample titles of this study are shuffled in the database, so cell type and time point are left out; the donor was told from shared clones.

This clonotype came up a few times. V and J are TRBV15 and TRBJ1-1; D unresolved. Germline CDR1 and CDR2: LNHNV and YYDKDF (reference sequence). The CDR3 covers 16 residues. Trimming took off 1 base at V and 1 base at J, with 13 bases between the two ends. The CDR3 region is CATSRGGGLANTEAFF. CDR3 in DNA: TGTGCCACCAGCAGAGGAGGCGGCCTGGCGAACACTGAAGCTTTCTTT.

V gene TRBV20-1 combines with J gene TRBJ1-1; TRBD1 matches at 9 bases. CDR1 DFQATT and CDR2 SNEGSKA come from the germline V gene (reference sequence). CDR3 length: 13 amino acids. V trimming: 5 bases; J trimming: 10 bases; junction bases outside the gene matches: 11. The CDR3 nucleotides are TGCAGTGCTCCCCGGGACAGGGCCGTCGGAGCTTTCTTT. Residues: CSAPRDRAVGAFF.

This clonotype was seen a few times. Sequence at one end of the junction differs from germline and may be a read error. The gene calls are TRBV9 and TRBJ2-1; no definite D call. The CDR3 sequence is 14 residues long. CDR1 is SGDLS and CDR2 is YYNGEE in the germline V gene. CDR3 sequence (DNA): TGTGCCAGCAGCGTAGAAAGCTCCTACACTGAGCAGTTCTTC. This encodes CASSVESSYTEQFF. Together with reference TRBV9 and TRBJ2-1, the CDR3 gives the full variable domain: DSGVTQTPKHLITATGQRVTLRCSPRSGDLSVYWYQQSLDQGLQFLIQYYNGEERAKGNILERFSAQQFPDLHSELNLSSLELGDSALYFCASSVESSYTEQFFGPGTRLTVL.

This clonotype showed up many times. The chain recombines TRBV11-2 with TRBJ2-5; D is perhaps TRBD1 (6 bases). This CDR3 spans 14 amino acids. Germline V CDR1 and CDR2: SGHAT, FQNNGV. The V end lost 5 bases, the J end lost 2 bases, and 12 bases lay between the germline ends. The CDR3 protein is CASSHNRAQETQYF. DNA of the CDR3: TGTGCCAGCAGCCACAACAGGGCTCAAGAGACCCAGTACTTC.

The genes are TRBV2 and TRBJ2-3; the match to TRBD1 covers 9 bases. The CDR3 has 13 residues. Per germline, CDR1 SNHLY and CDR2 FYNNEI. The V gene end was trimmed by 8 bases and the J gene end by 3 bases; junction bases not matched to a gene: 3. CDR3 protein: CASRTGATDTQYF. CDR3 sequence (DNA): TGTGCCAGCCGGACAGGGGCGACAGATACGCAGTATTTT. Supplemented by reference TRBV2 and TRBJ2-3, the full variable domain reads EPEVTQTPSHQVTQMGQEVILRCVPISNHLYFYWYRQILGQKVEFLVSFYNNEISEKSEIFDDQFSVERPDGSNFTLKIRSTKLEDSAMYFCASRTGATDTQYFGPGTRLTVL.

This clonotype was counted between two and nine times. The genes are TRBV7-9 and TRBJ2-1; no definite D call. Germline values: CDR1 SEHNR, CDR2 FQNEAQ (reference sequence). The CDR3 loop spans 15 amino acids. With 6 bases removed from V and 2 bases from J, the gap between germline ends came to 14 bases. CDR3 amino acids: CASRETGSPYNEQFF. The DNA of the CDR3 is TGTGCCAGCAGGGAGACGGGTTCCCCCTACAATGAGCAGTTCTTC.

The CDR3 region has the DNA TGCGCCAGCAGAAGGGAACTTGGGGACACTGAAGCTTTCTTT. It codes for CASRRELGDTEAFF. The chain combines TRBV4-3 with TRBJ1-1; D remains ambiguous. This CDR3 region has 14 residues. Per the germline V gene, CDR1 is LGHNA and CDR2 is YSLEER. The V end was cut by 6 bases, the J end by 3 bases, with 14 bases between.

The CDR3 sequence: CASRGGLGQGGSNQPQHF. Written as DNA, the CDR3 is TGTGCCAGCAGGGGTGGATTGGGACAAGGAGGTAGCAATCAGCCCCAGCATTTT. The chain couples TRBV2 to TRBJ1-5, with D tentatively TRBD1 (6 bases). Trimming took off 6 bases at V and 0 bases at J, with 21 bases between the two ends. Germline CDR1 reads SNHLY; CDR2 reads FYNNEI. The CDR3 has 18 amino acids.

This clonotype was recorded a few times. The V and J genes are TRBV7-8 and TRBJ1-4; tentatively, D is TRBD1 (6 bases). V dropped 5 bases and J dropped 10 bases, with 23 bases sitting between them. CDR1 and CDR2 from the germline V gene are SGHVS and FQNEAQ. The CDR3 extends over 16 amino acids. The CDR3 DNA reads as TGTGCCAGCAGCACCCCTCCGGGCAGGGGAGGGGGAAAACTGTTTTTT. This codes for CASSTPPGRGGGKLFF.

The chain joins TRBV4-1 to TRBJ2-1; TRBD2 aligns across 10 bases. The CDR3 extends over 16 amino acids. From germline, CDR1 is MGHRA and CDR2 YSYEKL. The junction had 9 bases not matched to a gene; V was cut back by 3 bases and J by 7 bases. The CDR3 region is CASSQVAGGMRNEQFF. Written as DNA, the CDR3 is TGCGCCAGCAGCCAGGTAGCGGGGGGAATGAGGAATGAGCAGTTCTTC.

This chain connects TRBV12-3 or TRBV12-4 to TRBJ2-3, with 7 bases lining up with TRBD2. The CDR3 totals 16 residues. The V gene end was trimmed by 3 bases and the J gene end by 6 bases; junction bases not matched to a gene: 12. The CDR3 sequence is CASSFRSGRVLDTQYF. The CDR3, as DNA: TGTGCCAGCAGTTTTCGCTCAGGGAGGGTCTTGGATACGCAGTATTTT.

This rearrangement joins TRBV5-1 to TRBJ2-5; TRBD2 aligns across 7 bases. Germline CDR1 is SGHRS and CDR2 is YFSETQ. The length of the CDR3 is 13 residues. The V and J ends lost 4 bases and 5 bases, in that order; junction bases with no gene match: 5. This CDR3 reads CASSTSGTETQYF. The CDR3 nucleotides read TGCGCCAGCAGCACAAGCGGGACGGAGACCCAGTACTTC.

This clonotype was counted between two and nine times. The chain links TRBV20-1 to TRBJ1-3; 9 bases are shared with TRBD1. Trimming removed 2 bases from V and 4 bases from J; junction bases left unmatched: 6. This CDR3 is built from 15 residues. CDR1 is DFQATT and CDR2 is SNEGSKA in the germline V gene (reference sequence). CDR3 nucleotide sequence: TGCAGTGCTAGACCCGCCACAGGGGGCGGAAACACCATATATTTT. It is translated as CSARPATGGGNTIYF.

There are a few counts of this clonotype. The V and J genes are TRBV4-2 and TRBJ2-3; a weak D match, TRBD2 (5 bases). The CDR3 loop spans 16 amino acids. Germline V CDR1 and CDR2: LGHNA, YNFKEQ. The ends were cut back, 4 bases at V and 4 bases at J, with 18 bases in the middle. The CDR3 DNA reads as TGTGCCAGCAGCCCCGGGCTGGTAGCGAAACCAGATACGCAGTATTTT. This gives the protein CASSPGLVAKPDTQYF.

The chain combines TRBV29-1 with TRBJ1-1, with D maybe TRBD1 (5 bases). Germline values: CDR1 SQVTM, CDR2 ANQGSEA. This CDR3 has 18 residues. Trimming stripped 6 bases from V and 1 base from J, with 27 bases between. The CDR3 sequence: CSVGTSAPGILENTEAFF. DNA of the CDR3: TGCAGCGTCGGTACGTCGGCACCAGGGATATTAGAGAACACTGAAGCTTTCTTT.

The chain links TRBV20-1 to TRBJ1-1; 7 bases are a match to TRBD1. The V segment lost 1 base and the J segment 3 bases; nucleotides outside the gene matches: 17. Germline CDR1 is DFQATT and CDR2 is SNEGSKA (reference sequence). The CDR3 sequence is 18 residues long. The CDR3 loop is CSARAGAVPGQRDTEAFF. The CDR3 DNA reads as TGCAGTGCTAGAGCTGGGGCCGTTCCGGGACAGAGGGACACTGAAGCTTTCTTT.

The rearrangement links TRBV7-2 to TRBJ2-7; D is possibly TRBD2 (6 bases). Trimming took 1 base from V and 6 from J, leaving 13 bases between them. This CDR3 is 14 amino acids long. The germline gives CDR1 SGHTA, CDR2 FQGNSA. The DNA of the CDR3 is TGTGCCAGCAGCTTAGTAGTGCGGGATAGCGAGCAGTACTTC. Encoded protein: CASSLVVRDSEQYF.

The CDR3 loop is CASRDREGGTDTQYF. The CDR3 DNA follows: TGTGCCAGCAGAGACAGGGAAGGGGGCACAGATACGCAGTATTTT. The chain uses TRBV6-2 or TRBV6-3 and TRBJ2-3; 7 nucleotides agree with TRBD1. Germline V gene data show CDR1 as MNHEY and CDR2 as SVGEGT. The CDR3 is 15 residues long. Trimming at V came to 6 bases and at J to 1 base, leaving 7 bases not matched to a gene.